This is a list of T cell receptor beta chains from one sample in a study of blood T cell repertoires in COVID-19. The data were produced by immunoSEQ multiplex PCR, yet TCRdb's version contains in-frame clones alone and is incomplete. This table has fewer than 200,000 clones, about 70% appearing once. Input material: peripheral blood. The receptors here all came from a woman in her fifties or sixties with active or convalescent COVID-19. CDR3s include the opening cysteine and the closing phenylalanine or tryptophan. The D gene is left open where the match is weak. For some rows the clone size is stated as once, few or many, or as a class when expanded; others skip it.

>-|TRBJ2-7|TRBD1|TRBV11-2
TGTGCCAGCAGCTTAGATCTTTACAGGGGGGAGCTCGAGCAGTACTTC
CASSLDLYRGELEQYF
>-|TRBJ1-2|TRBD1|TRBV25-1
TGTGCCAGCAGTGACCCTGGGACAGGGGAAAACTATGGCTACACCTTC
CASSDPGTGENYGYTF
>-|TRBJ1-1|-|TRBV19
TGTGCCAGTAGTTTGCATTGGGCGACTGAAGCTTTCTTT
CASSLHWATEAFF
>-|TRBJ2-2|TRBD1|TRBV7-6
TGTGCCAGCAGCTTAGTACAACCGGGACAGGGCGGGGAGCTGTTTTTT
CASSLVQPGQGGELFF
>-|TRBJ2-7|TRBD1|TRBV5-1
TGCGCCAGCAGCTTCCGAACTCAGACAGGGAAAAACGAGCAGTACTTC
CASSFRTQTGKNEQYF
>-|TRBJ2-4|TRBD2|TRBV5-1
TGCGCCAGCAGCTTCACCGGGACTAGCGGAAACATTCAGTACTTC
CASSFTGTSGNIQYF
>-|TRBJ2-7|-|TRBV30
TGTGCCTGGAGTAGGGGGGGCCGGTACGAGCAGTACTTC
CAWSRGGRYEQYF
>-|TRBJ1-2|-|TRBV2
TGTGCCAGCAGATACCGGGTCCGCCGAGCTAACTATGGCTACACCTTC
CASRYRVRRANYGYTF
>-|TRBJ1-1|TRBD1|TRBV7-9
TGTGCCAGCAGCTTAGCGGGGGACAGGGAGAACACTGAAGCTTTCTTT
CASSLAGDRENTEAFF
>few|TRBJ2-7|TRBD2|TRBV9
TGTGCCAGCAGCTCCCAAGCGGGGGGAGCGTACGAGCAGTACTTC
CASSSQAGGAYEQYF
>-|TRBJ2-5|-|TRBV2
TGTGCCAGCAGAGATTCGGGGGCCCAGTACTTC
CASRDSGAQYF
>-|TRBJ2-1|TRBD2|TRBV28
TGTGCCAGCAGCGCCCTCGGAAGCGGGACCTACAATGAGCAGTTCTTC
CASSALGSGTYNEQFF
>-|TRBJ2-6|TRBD1|TRBV5-4
TGTGCCAGCAGCTTGGTTAGACAGGGGTCTGATGGGGCCAACGTCCTGACTTTC
CASSLVRQGSDGANVLTF
>-|TRBJ2-2|TRBD2|TRBV4-2
TGTGCCAGCAGCCAAGCATTAGGACTAGCGGATAACACCGGGGAGCTGTTTTTT
CASSQALGLADNTGELFF
>-|TRBJ1-2|TRBD1|TRBV30
TGTGCCTGGAACCCCGGACAGGAGGTGTTTGGCTACACCTTC
CAWNPGQEVFGYTF
>-|TRBJ2-1|-|TRBV7-8
TGTGCCAGCAGTGGAGGGTCCTACAATGAGCAGTTCTTC
CASSGGSYNEQFF
>-|TRBJ1-2|-|TRBV5-4
TGTGCCAGCAGCTCGCCGGGACTGCGTGTGGGTGGCTACACCTTC
CASSSPGLRVGGYTF
>-|TRBJ2-3|-|TRBV7-9
TGTGCCAGCAGCTCCGGCGGACATAGCACAGATACGCAGTATTTT
CASSSGGHSTDTQYF
>-|TRBJ2-3|TRBD1|TRBV11-3
TGTGCCAGCAGTAGGGGGCACACAGATACGCAGTATTTT
CASSRGHTDTQYF
>-|TRBJ1-2|-|TRBV6-2/TRBV6-3
TGTGCCAGCAGTGCATACAGGGCGGACTATGGCTACACCTTC
CASSAYRADYGYTF
>many|TRBJ2-2|-|TRBV6-5
TGTGCCAGCACTCGACAACCGAAGAACACCGGGGAGCTGTTTTTT
CASTRQPKNTGELFF
>-|TRBJ2-7|TRBD1|TRBV5-1
TGCGCCAGCAGCGGGGGGACAGGGTGGGCCTACGAGCAGTACTTC
CASSGGTGWAYEQYF
>-|TRBJ2-1|-|TRBV5-6
TGTGCCAGCAGCCGAGGTCCCTACAATGAGCAGTTCTTC
CASSRGPYNEQFF
>-|TRBJ1-2|TRBD1|TRBV2
TGTGCCAGCAGTGAAGCTTATAGGGGGCGGAACTATGGCTACACCTTC
CASSEAYRGRNYGYTF
>-|TRBJ2-5|-|TRBV2
TGTGCCAGCAGTTTATTCCAAGAGACCCAGTACTTC
CASSLFQETQYF
>-|TRBJ2-5|-|TRBV18
TGTGCCAGCTCACCTGCGGGTAGAAGCCAAGAGACCCAGTACTTC
CASSPAGRSQETQYF
>-|TRBJ1-2|-|TRBV4-3
TGCGCCAGCAGCCAAGATCGCGGGTCTGACTATGGCTACACCTTC
CASSQDRGSDYGYTF
>-|TRBJ1-1|-|TRBV7-3
TGTGCCAGCAGCCTCAGAGAGGGATCGACTGAAGCTTTCTTT
CASSLREGSTEAFF
>-|TRBJ2-7|TRBD1|TRBV29-1
TGCAGCGTTCGGACAGGGTCCTACGAGCAGTACTTC
CSVRTGSYEQYF
>-|TRBJ2-3|TRBD1|TRBV9
TGTGCCAGCAGCGCCACCGGACAGGGGAATTCGGATACGCAGTATTTT
CASSATGQGNSDTQYF
>-|TRBJ1-1|-|TRBV5-3
TGTGCCAGAAGCTTGGTTTCCGGGGGTACGGCTGAAGCTTTCTTT
CARSLVSGGTAEAFF
>-|TRBJ2-2|TRBD1|TRBV18
TGTGCCAGCTCACGTGGGACAGAACACGAACTTAACACCGGGGAGCTGTTTTTT
CASSRGTEHELNTGELFF
>-|TRBJ2-3|-|TRBV28
TGTGCCAGCAGGGATAACAGGTTACCCACAGATACGCAGTATTTT
CASRDNRLPTDTQYF
>-|TRBJ2-7|-|TRBV25-1
TGTGCCAGCACTAGGGGGGGCGGGTACGAGCAGTACTTC
CASTRGGGYEQYF
>-|TRBJ2-4|TRBD2|TRBV30
TGTGCCTGGAGTGGCACCGGGACTAGTAGCATTCAGTACTTC
CAWSGTGTSSIQYF
>-|TRBJ2-1|-|TRBV7-2
TGTGCCAGCAGCTTAGTTTCGGAGTTCCTCGGGAATGAGCAGTTCTTC
CASSLVSEFLGNEQFF
>once|TRBJ1-3|-|TRBV3-1/TRBV3-2
TGTGCCAGCAGCCCCTCAGTAGCCGGAAACACCATATATTTT
CASSPSVAGNTIYF
>-|TRBJ1-2|TRBD1|TRBV18
TGTGCCAGCTCACCCGGGGACAGCCTCTATGGCTACACCTTC
CASSPGDSLYGYTF
>-|TRBJ1-4|-|TRBV13
TGTGCCAGCAGCTTAGGCAGGGCAACTAATGAAAAACTGTTTTTT
CASSLGRATNEKLFF
>few|TRBJ1-6|-|TRBV19
TGTGCCAGTAGTATTAGGAGAAATTCACCCCTCCACTTT
CASSIRRNSPLHF
>-|TRBJ1-6|-|TRBV7-3
TGTGCCAGCAGCCCGTCGGGAGGGGCACCCCTCCACTTT
CASSPSGGAPLHF
>-|TRBJ2-2|-|TRBV6-5
TGTGCCAGCAGTTTAGGAGTCCTTATCACCGGGGAGCTGTTTTTT
CASSLGVLITGELFF
>-|TRBJ2-1|TRBD1|TRBV4-2
TGTGCCAGCAGCCGAACCCAGACAGGGGGCTCCTACAATGAGCAGTTCTTC
CASSRTQTGGSYNEQFF
>-|TRBJ1-2|-|TRBV7-9
TGTGCCAGCAGCTCCCAACCGACTCAGGGATATGACTATGGCTACACCTTC
CASSSQPTQGYDYGYTF
>-|TRBJ1-6|TRBD1|TRBV19
TGTGCCAGTAGTCCTTTCGTGTCAGGGGGCGATAATTCACCCCTCCACTTT
CASSPFVSGGDNSPLHF
>-|TRBJ1-6|TRBD1|TRBV12-3/TRBV12-4
TGTGCCAGCAGACGGGACAGGGGTTCACCCCTCCACTTT
CASRRDRGSPLHF
>-|TRBJ1-3|-|TRBV5-1
TGCGCCAGCAGCCCAGGGGACCTGAGCGGAAACACCATATATTTT
CASSPGDLSGNTIYF
>-|TRBJ2-5|-|TRBV6-5
TGTGCCAGCAGTTACCGAAGGCGGGAGACCCAGTACTTC
CASSYRRRETQYF
>-|TRBJ2-1|TRBD2|TRBV28
TGTGCCAGCAGTTCACCGGGACTACGGGCACGCAATGAGCAGTTCTTC
CASSSPGLRARNEQFF
>few|TRBJ2-7|-|TRBV7-6
TGTGCCAGCAGCTTAGAAACTTCCCCACGTTACGAGCAGTACTTC
CASSLETSPRYEQYF
>-|TRBJ1-2|-|TRBV13
TGTGCCAGCAGCTTAGGCGGGGGGACCTTTTATGGCTACACCTTC
CASSLGGGTFYGYTF
>-|TRBJ2-3|TRBD1|TRBV6-5
TGTGCCAGCAGTCTGGGACAGGGAACAGATACGCAGTATTTT
CASSLGQGTDTQYF